These 3 T cell receptor beta chains came from one sample sequenced in a study of cytomegalovirus exposure and HLA in healthy donors. Primers for the PCR totalled 60 Vbeta and 13 Jbeta. Clones were read by immunoSEQ multiplex PCR, and TCRdb kept only the in-frame ones, dropping some. The sample gives roughly 150,000 clones, around 84% of which show up once; over 2.5% is in the top ten. Source material: PBMCs. These receptors originate from a man aged 25-45 years in good health and CMV-seropositive.

This clone has only one observation. This chain connects TRBV16 to TRBJ1-2; D might be TRBD1 (6 bases). V dropped 5 bases and J dropped 2 bases, with 9 bases sitting between them. The V gene's germline CDR1 is KGHSY and CDR2 FQNENV. There are 13 residues in the CDR3. For the CDR3, the DNA is TGTGCCAGCAGCTCCGACAGGAACTATGGCTACACCTTC. Translating gives CASSSDRNYGYTF.

J is TRBJ1-1 and V is TRBV14, with D possibly matching TRBD1 (5 bases). V lost 4 bases to trimming and J lost 4 bases, with 19 bases between them. CDR1 is SGHDN, CDR2 FVKESK, per germline. The CDR3 runs to 16 residues. The CDR3 DNA reads TGTGCCAGCAGCCGAGTATCGGGGGTTTATGGCACTGAAGCTTTCTTT. The encoded protein is CASSRVSGVYGTEAFF.

This clone was detected once. This sample includes further DNA sequences coding for the same CDR3. V gene TRBV25-1 combines with J gene TRBJ2-3; no firm D call. The CDR3 contains 13 residues. Between the trimmed V and J ends, which lost 3 bases and 4 bases, there was a span of 8 bases. The germline gives CDR1 MGHDK, CDR2 SYGVNS. The chain's CDR3 is CASSEYTADTQYF. The CDR3 coding sequence is TGTGCCAGCAGTGAGTATACGGCAGATACGCAGTATTTT.